This T cell receptor beta chain was recorded in a study of identifying expanded T cells in peripheral blood. About this clone itself: Its antigen is unknown.

Study-wide findings and caveats: Clone count variance between roughly 2-week samples rose with total template count.

CDR1 and CDR2 from the germline V gene are MNHNY and SVGAGI (reference sequence). V gave up 6 bases and J gave up 5 bases; unmatched junction bases: 12. There are 15 residues in the CDR3. This table comes from immunoSEQ multiplex PCR, and its TCRdb copy is limited to in-frame clones, with some not included. Of over 100,000 clones in the sample, about nine tenths were seen once. The material sequenced was blood. This chain uses TRBV6-6 with TRBJ2-5; TRBD2 agrees at 7 bases. The sequence derives from a person aged 18 to 75 in good health. CDR3 amino acids: CASRPPPGGAETQYF. In DNA form, the CDR3 reads TGTGCCAGCAGACCTCCTCCGGGAGGCGCGGAGACCCAGTACTTC.